What follows are 28 T cell receptor beta chains derived from one specimen sequenced in a study of blood T cell repertoires in COVID-19. Profiled with immunoSEQ multiplex PCR; TCRdb holds only in-frame clones, not every one. Here the sample spans 50,000 to 70,000 clones, roughly 88% being singletons. The sequencing input was peripheral blood. The receptors derive from a woman in her sixties or seventies with acute or convalescent COVID-19.

The V gene is TRBV18, the J gene TRBJ1-3, with TRBD1 identical over 7 bases. The CDR3 loop spans 16 amino acids. Losses at the gene ends were 3 bases for V and 2 bases for J; bases not matched to a gene: 7. Germline CDR1 reads KGHSH; CDR2 reads LQKENI. CDR3 sequence reads: CASSPNRGETGNTIYF. The CDR3, as DNA: TGTGCCAGCTCACCGAACAGGGGCGAAACTGGAAACACCATATATTTT. Drawing the rest from reference TRBV18 and TRBJ1-3, the complete variable domain is NAGVMQNPRHLVRRRGQEARLRCSPMKGHSHVYWYRQLPEEGLKFMVYLQKENIIDESGMPKERFSAEFPKEGPSILRIQQVVRGDSAAYFCASSPNRGETGNTIYFGEGSWLTVV.

The chain is built from TRBV9 and TRBJ1-6, with 7 positions matching TRBD1. With V trimmed by 8 bases and J by 4 bases, 6 bases remained unmatched. The germline CDR1 and CDR2 sequences are SGDLS and YYNGEE. The CDR3 runs 14 residues. Here the CDR3 DNA reads TGTGCCAGTACAGGGGAACGGTATAATTCACCCCTCCACTTT. Translation gives CASTGERYNSPLHF.

The genes are TRBV6-5 and TRBJ2-6, with TRBD1 matching 8 bases. The V gene's germline CDR1 is MNHEY and CDR2 SVGAGI. This CDR3 contains 15 residues. V trimming: 7 bases; J trimming: 2 bases; junction bases outside the gene matches: 4. The CDR3 DNA sequence: TGTGCCAGCACCACGACAGGGGCTGGGGCCAACGTCCTGACTTTC. This codes for CASTTTGAGANVLTF.

V usage is TRBV9 and J usage is TRBJ1-3; TRBD1 agrees at 7 bases. CDR1 is SGDLS and CDR2 is YYNGEE in the germline V gene. The CDR3 extends over 17 amino acids. V lost 0 bases and J lost 2; bases outside the gene matches: 8. The CDR3 region is CASSVVGDRVPGNTIYF. For the CDR3, the DNA is TGTGCCAGCAGCGTAGTGGGTGACAGGGTGCCTGGAAACACCATATATTTT.

The chain joins TRBV9 to TRBJ1-6; unclear D gene. The CDR3 loop spans 16 amino acids. V was trimmed by 0 bases and J by 10 bases, leaving 17 bases between them. Per germline, CDR1 SGDLS and CDR2 YYNGEE. The CDR3 sequence is CASSVGGMASQSPLHF. The CDR3 region has the DNA TGTGCCAGCAGCGTAGGAGGTATGGCCTCCCAATCACCCCTCCACTTT.

This clone was detected only a few times. J is TRBJ1-4 and V is TRBV7-4, with D maybe TRBD1 (5 bases). Germline CDR1 and CDR2: SGHVT and SQSDAQ. The CDR3 consists of 15 residues. Trimming took 3 bases from V and 7 from J, leaving 15 bases between them. The DNA for the CDR3 is TGTGCCAGCAGCTTTACCCACAGGAACAGTGAAAAACTGTTTTTT. Protein sequence: CASSFTHRNSEKLFF.

CDR3: CASSSWDSGGTVRAKNIQYF. In nucleotides, the CDR3 is TGCGCCAGCAGCTCCTGGGACAGCGGGGGGACTGTCAGAGCCAAAAACATTCAGTACTTC. The gene calls are TRBV5-1 and TRBJ2-4; 9 positions agree with TRBD2. Germline CDR1 and CDR2: SGHRS and YFSETQ. V was clipped by 3 bases and J by 0 bases; unmatched bases: 16. The CDR3 has 20 amino acids. Supplemented by reference TRBV5-1 and TRBJ2-4, the full variable domain reads KAGVTQTPRYLIKTRGQQVTLSCSPISGHRSVSWYQQTPGQGLQFLFEYFSETQRNKGNFPGRFSGRQFSNSRSEMNVSTLELGDSALYLCASSSWDSGGTVRAKNIQYFGAGTRLSVL.

The chain carries TRBV18 and TRBJ2-3; TRBD1 matches at 9 bases. Germline CDR1 is KGHSH and CDR2 is LQKENI. The CDR3 spans 15 residues. V shed 3 bases, J shed 0 bases, and the junction held 1 base outside the gene matches. The CDR3 region has the DNA TGTGCCAGCTCACCGGGACAGGGAAGCACAGATACGCAGTATTTT. This gives the protein CASSPGQGSTDTQYF.

CDR3 sequence: CASRTTSFRELFF. The CDR3 region has the DNA TGTGCCAGCAGGACTACCTCATTCAGGGAGCTGTTTTTT. This chain joins TRBV2 and TRBJ2-2; possible D gene TRBD2, 5 bases. There are 13 residues in the CDR3. Germline assignment: CDR1 SNHLY and CDR2 FYNNEI. Trimming stripped 6 bases from V and 9 bases from J, with 14 bases between.

This clone showed up just a few times. V is TRBV19 and J is TRBJ1-5; D gene uncertain. Germline CDR1 is LNHDA and CDR2 is SQIVND (reference sequence). The CDR3 consists of 15 residues. V was clipped by 0 bases and J by 3 bases, with 9 bases between them. CDR3 bases: TGTGCCAGTAGTATAGATGGAGGTCTCAATCAGCCCCAGCATTTT. As protein: CASSIDGGLNQPQHF.

CDR3 sequence reads: CASKPRRGEVNTEAFF. DNA for the CDR3: TGTGCCAGCAAGCCGCGAAGGGGTGAAGTGAACACTGAAGCTTTCTTT. V usage is TRBV3-1 (or the pseudogene TRBV3-2) and J usage is TRBJ1-1; D perhaps matches TRBD1 (5 bases). Per germline, CDR1 LGHDT and CDR2 YNNKEL (reference sequence). The CDR3 is 16 amino acids. Trimming left V 7 bases short and J 0 bases short, with 18 bases between.

The rearrangement joins TRBV19 to TRBJ1-1, with D tentatively TRBD1 (5 bases). CDR3 length equals 15 residues. The V end was cut by 3 bases, the J end by 1 base, with 12 bases between. CDR1 LNHDA and CDR2 SQIVND come from the germline V gene (reference sequence). The CDR3 reads CASSIIGRANTEAFF. The CDR3 DNA follows: TGTGCCAGTAGTATTATCGGCAGGGCGAACACTGAAGCTTTCTTT.

This chain uses TRBV19 with TRBJ1-5, with 12 bases fitting TRBD1. This CDR3 region has 18 residues. V lost 4 bases and J lost 2; bases outside the gene matches: 9. Germline CDR1 LNHDA, CDR2 SQIVND (reference sequence). The CDR3 DNA reads as TGTGCCAGTAGTAGGGGACAGGGGGCATCAGGAGGCAATCAGCCCCAGCATTTT. This translates into CASSRGQGASGGNQPQHF.

The chain joins TRBV7-3 to TRBJ2-3; 7 nucleotides line up with TRBD2. J was trimmed by 1 base and V by 3 bases; bases with no gene match: 4. This CDR3 region has 15 residues. Germline lookup yields CDR1 SGHTA and CDR2 FQGTGA. For the CDR3, the DNA is TGTGCCAGCAGCTTCTCGAGCGGGGGCACAGATACGCAGTATTTT. Translating it yields CASSFSSGGTDTQYF.

Points on this clone: Other DNA sequences from this sample encode an identical CDR3 as well. This chain links TRBV5-1 with TRBJ1-1, with 7 positions matching TRBD1. Germline V gene data show CDR1 as SGHRS and CDR2 as YFSETQ. The length of the CDR3 is 14 residues. J lost 1 base, V lost 4 bases, and 4 bases had no gene match. The CDR3 DNA is TGCGCCAGCAGCCCGGGGACAGCGAACACTGAAGCTTTCTTT. Translating gives CASSPGTANTEAFF.

This clone was seen once. The chain is built from TRBV30 and TRBJ1-1; 7 nucleotides align to TRBD1. Germline V gene sequence: CDR1 GTSNPN, CDR2 SVGIG (reference sequence). This CDR3 comprises 15 residues. Germline trimming cut 2 bases from V and 3 bases from J; bases unmatched to any gene: 9. CDR3 amino acids: CAWSTWDRPYTEAFF. In nucleotides, the CDR3 is TGTGCCTGGAGTACCTGGGACAGACCCTACACTGAAGCTTTCTTT.

As DNA, the CDR3 is TGTGCCACCTCTTTGGCAGCGGGTAACAATCAGCCCCAGCATTTT. Translated, it gives CATSLAAGNNQPQHF. The chain links TRBV10-3 to TRBJ1-5; D remains ambiguous. Germline CDR1 reads ENHRY; CDR2 reads SYGVKD. The CDR3 totals 15 residues. V dropped 10 bases and J dropped 3 bases, with 19 bases sitting between them.

The rearrangement uses TRBV27 and TRBJ1-6; D might be TRBD1 (6 bases). With 0 bases removed from V and 7 bases from J, the gap between germline ends came to 16 bases. The germline V gene encodes CDR1 MNHEY and CDR2 SMNVEV (reference sequence). The CDR3 loop spans 17 amino acids. The CDR3 DNA is TGTGCCAGCAGTTTATCGAGTTTGGGGGCGAGGAATTCACCCCTCCACTTT. This gives the protein CASSLSSLGARNSPLHF.

This clone was observed a single time. This sequence joins TRBV12-3 or TRBV12-4 and TRBJ1-2, with 10 bases matching TRBD1. With 6 bases clipped from V and 9 bases from J, the junction kept 7 bases outside the gene matches. This CDR3 is 13 amino acids long. The CDR3 sequence is CASSRGQGSSYTF. CDR3 sequence (DNA): TGTGCCAGCAGCCGGGGACAGGGGTCTAGCTACACCTTC.

The genes are TRBV3-1 (or the pseudogene TRBV3-2) and TRBJ2-2; the match to TRBD1 covers 8 bases. The germline gives CDR1 LGHDT, CDR2 YNNKEL (reference sequence). The CDR3 sequence is 16 residues long. The V gene end was trimmed by 3 bases and the J gene end by 5 bases; junction bases not matched to a gene: 8. The CDR3 sequence is CASSHSGTGPTGELFF. CDR3 sequence (DNA): TGTGCCAGCAGCCACTCCGGGACAGGCCCGACCGGGGAGCTGTTTTTT.

This sequence joins TRBV5-6 and TRBJ1-6, with 9 bases matching TRBD1. Germline values: CDR1 SGHDT, CDR2 YYEEEE. The V segment lost 4 bases and the J segment 7 bases; nucleotides outside the gene matches: 9. The CDR3 has 16 residues. CDR3 amino acids: CASSTPGQGPNSPLHF. CDR3 sequence (DNA): TGTGCCAGCAGCACCCCGGGACAGGGTCCCAATTCACCCCTCCACTTT.

The J gene is TRBJ1-1, the V gene TRBV5-1, with D hard to call. Trimming removed 2 bases at V and 4 bases at J, with 21 bases between. This CDR3 comprises 17 residues. The germline V gene has CDR1 SGHRS and CDR2 YFSETQ. DNA of the CDR3: TGCGCCAGCAGCTTAGAACATCATGAATCCCGTGGCACTGAAGCTTTCTTT. Residues: CASSLEHHESRGTEAFF.

This clone was recorded a few times. This chain connects TRBV9 to TRBJ2-6; the D gene is possibly TRBD1 (6 bases). Germline lookup yields CDR1 SGDLS and CDR2 YYNGEE. There are 16 residues in the CDR3. V was clipped by 3 bases and J by 0 bases, with 10 bases between them. This CDR3 is CASSAGHLSGANVLTF. The CDR3 bases are TGTGCCAGCAGCGCGGGACACCTCTCTGGGGCCAACGTCCTGACTTTC.

A single count supports this clone. This chain links TRBV10-3 with TRBJ2-7; 7 nucleotides match TRBD1. Trimming cost V 1 base and J 1 base; bases outside gene matches: 4. CDR3 size: 15 residues. The germline V gene has CDR1 ENHRY and CDR2 SYGVKD. CDR3 residues: CAISELRQGSYEQYF. In DNA form, the CDR3 reads TGTGCCATCAGTGAGTTGCGACAGGGTTCCTACGAGCAGTACTTC.

The CDR3 is CASSDRGETGELFF. As DNA, the CDR3 is TGTGCCAGCAGTGACAGGGGCGAGACCGGGGAGCTGTTTTTT. The chain is built from TRBV2 and TRBJ2-2, with a tentative D call TRBD1 (6 bases). V gave up 3 bases and J gave up 5 bases, with 10 bases separating them. The germline V gene encodes CDR1 SNHLY and CDR2 FYNNEI. This CDR3 has 14 amino acids.

The V call is TRBV5-1, the J call TRBJ2-2; 13 bases fit TRBD2. Germline V gene data show CDR1 as SGHRS and CDR2 as YFSETQ. The CDR3 runs 16 residues. The trim removed 2 bases at V and 8 bases at J, leaving 6 bases unmatched. CDR3 loop: CASSFTGLAGVGELFF. The CDR3 DNA follows: TGCGCCAGCAGCTTTACTGGACTAGCGGGAGTAGGGGAGCTGTTTTTT.

This clone was detected only a few times. The chain's CDR3 is CASSEGQNTGELFF. As DNA, the CDR3 is TGTGCCAGCAGTGAGGGACAGAACACCGGGGAGCTGTTTTTT. The chain is built from TRBV6-4 and TRBJ2-2; possibly TRBD1 for D (6 bases). The germline V gene has CDR1 MRHNA and CDR2 SNTAGT. V was pared by 3 bases and J by 1 base, with 6 bases between. The CDR3 spans 14 residues.

Only one count was recorded for this clone. CDR3 protein: CASSKGRDRGNTEAFF. The CDR3 DNA reads TGTGCCAGCAGCAAAGGGAGGGACAGAGGGAACACTGAAGCTTTCTTT. This chain uses TRBV21-1 with TRBJ1-1; the table's D call of TRBD1 was not tested on the DNA. TRBV21-1 is a pseudogene locus. This CDR3 is built from 16 residues.